This T cell receptor beta chain was observed in a study of CD8+CD57+ T cells in acquired aplastic anemia. CDR1 and CDR2 (germline): SQVTM, ANQGSEA. The CDR3 totals 13 residues. Trimming pared 4 bases from V and 6 bases from J, leaving 10 bases between. Genomic DNA acted as the template from which TCR beta VDJ combination and CDR3 sequence profiling were carried out. TCRdb fed the reads into MiXCR, producing one record per CDR3 protein. The repertoire includes tens of thousands of distinct CDR3 sequences, roughly 54% of them detected once, and 2% to 2.5% sits in the top ten. Specimen: sorted CD4+, CD8+, or CD8+CD57+ T cells (not recorded which) from PBMCs. This rearrangement joins TRBV29-1 to TRBJ1-6; D is unresolved. This receptor was identified in a human donor in good health, serving as a control. CDR3 in amino acids: CSVAETLNSPLHF. CDR3 in DNA: TGCAGCGTTGCCGAGACACTTAATTCACCCCTCCACTTT. Complete variable domain (other parts from reference TRBV29-1 and TRBJ1-6): SAVISQKPSRDICQRGTSLTIQCQVDSQVTMMFWYRQQPGQSLTLIATANQGSEATYESGFVIDKFPISRPNLTFSTLTVSNMSPEDSSIYLCSVAETLNSPLHFGNGTRLTVT.